This TCR beta chain stems from a study of Graves' ophthalmopathy and Graves' hyperthyroidism. The study amplified TCR beta CDR3 regions using RNA transcripts. The library came from an HTBI-primed first-round RT-PCR and a second-round multiplex PCR. TCRdb ran MiXCR on the multiplex PCR reads and lists one entry per CDR3 protein. The data contain around 660,000 distinct CDR3 sequences, 35% to 45% of them seen just once; the ten biggest clones take up under 3.5%. With 9 bases clipped from V and 5 bases from J, the junction kept 9 bases outside the gene matches. This CDR3 spans 15 amino acids. Germline loops: CDR1 MGHDK, CDR2 SYGVNS. Broader study findings: Ophthalmopathy progression was predicted by the model at about 69% sensitivity and 72.22% specificity.

With respect to this clonotype: The antigen is undetermined.

The V and J genes are TRBV25-1 and TRBJ2-2, with 10 positions matching TRBD1. The receptor was derived from an adult man with Graves' ophthalmopathy. Sequencing input: peripheral blood. CDR3 in DNA: TGTGCCAGTACCCCGGACAGGGGGGAAACCGGGGAGCTGTTTTTT. Encoded protein: CASTPDRGETGELFF.